This T cell receptor (beta chain) stems from a study of brain metastases from non-small cell lung cancer. Here immunoSEQ multiplex PCR was the method, and the copy in TCRdb shows in-frame clones only, minus some. The data hold approximately 3,100 clones, with about 95% observed a single time. The CDR3 contains 16 residues. Germline values: CDR1 LNHDA, CDR2 SQIVND (reference sequence). J gave up 0 bases and V 6 bases, and 5 bases lay outside the gene matches. The rearrangement joins TRBV19 to TRBJ2-6; TRBD1 matches 7 bases. Sample: tumor-adjacent normal tissue. This TCR was recovered from a donor aged 40 or older with non-small cell lung cancer. The CDR3 DNA follows: TGTGCCAGTAGGTGGGACAGCTACTCTGGGGCCAACGTCCTGACTTTC. It encodes CASRWDSYSGANVLTF.